This T cell receptor beta chain emerged from a study of cytomegalovirus exposure and HLA in healthy donors. Study observations and caveats: Investigators reported under 200 TCR beta chains as tied to cytomegalovirus.

The 120-subject validation cohort, separate from the approximately 670-subject first cohort, included the donors. The J segment lost 3 bases and the V segment lost 5 bases, leaving 6 bases of the junction unmatched. This CDR3 spans 16 amino acids. The germline CDR1 and CDR2 sequences are SEHNR and FQNEAQ (reference sequence). Of note for this clone: The antigen is unknown.

Repertoires were generated with immunoSEQ multiplex PCR, while TCRdb's copy carries only in-frame clones and drops some. The sample shows about 120,000 clones, about 85% of them seen only once. The clonotype was recovered from a woman younger than 45 in good health and CMV-seronegative. This chain uses TRBV7-9 with TRBJ2-2; 10 positions agree with TRBD2. Sequenced input: PBMCs. This chain's CDR3 is CASSQRLAGYTGELFF. CDR3 nucleotide sequence: TGTGCCAGCAGCCAAAGACTAGCGGGCTACACCGGGGAGCTGTTTTTT.